The 5 T cell receptor beta chains below all came from one sample that was sequenced in a study of blood T cells in healthy people across ages (dated by TCRdb to the mid-2010s). The method was 5' RACE. For sequencing, an Illumina HiSeq 2500 was employed. A second PCR of about 6 to 11 cycles was run with a J-beta primer mix and a sample-barcoded 5' primer. TCRdb passed the public sequencing reads through fastp at Q25 and MiXCR, retaining productive beta sequences. Identical CDR3 proteins give one entry, which carries the most common genes and DNA. Recorded for this sample are approximately 1.5 million distinct CDR3 sequences; approximately 32% of them occurred a single time. The ten top clones hold approximately 10% of the sample. The sample was blood. The receptors shown here come from a woman aged 25-40 years in good health.

This clonotype showed up many times. This rearrangement joins TRBV27 to TRBJ2-7, with TRBD1 matching over 7 bases. Germline V CDR1 and CDR2: MNHEY, SMNVEV (reference sequence). With 7 bases clipped from V and 3 bases from J, the junction kept 9 bases outside the gene matches. The CDR3 runs to 14 residues. The chain's CDR3 is CASKRTGELYEQYF. The DNA of the CDR3 is TGTGCCAGCAAACGGACAGGAGAACTCTACGAGCAGTACTTC.

The chain has TRBV6-2 or TRBV6-3 and TRBJ2-1; possible D gene TRBD1, 5 bases. Germline V CDR1 and CDR2: MNHEY, SVGEGT. With 5 bases removed from V and 7 bases from J, the gap between germline ends came to 15 bases. CDR3 length equals 14 residues. This chain's CDR3 is CASSGAGVLNEQFF. In DNA, the CDR3 is TGTGCCAGCAGTGGGGCTGGAGTGTTGAATGAGCAGTTCTTC.

V usage is TRBV11-1 and J usage is TRBJ2-1; perhaps TRBD2 as D (6 bases). This CDR3 is 16 amino acids long. The V end lost 2 bases, the J end lost 0 bases, and 11 bases lay between the germline ends. The germline V gene encodes CDR1 SGHAT and CDR2 FQDESV (reference sequence). In nucleotides, the CDR3 is TGTGCCAGCAGCTTAAGGCTAGCGATCTCCTACAATGAGCAGTTCTTC. It specifies CASSLRLAISYNEQFF.

The chain links TRBV2 to TRBJ2-7, with 9 bases that match TRBD1. Losses at the gene ends were 1 base for V and 3 bases for J; bases not matched to a gene: 4. The CDR3 runs to 15 residues. Germline V gene sequence: CDR1 SNHLY, CDR2 FYNNEI. The CDR3 reads CASSEGGQGIYEQYF. CDR3 nucleotides: TGTGCCAGCAGTGAAGGGGGACAGGGCATCTACGAGCAGTACTTC.

This clonotype turned up a few times. V is TRBV30 and J is TRBJ2-5; D is unresolved. The CDR3 runs to 11 residues. Germline V CDR1 and CDR2: GTSNPN, SVGIG (reference sequence). Trimming cost V 1 base and J 7 bases, with 7 bases left between them. DNA for the CDR3: TGTGCCTGGAGTGACTATATGACCCAGTACTTC. The encoded protein is CAWSDYMTQYF.